These 17 T cell receptor beta chains were sequenced from one sample in a study of cytomegalovirus exposure and HLA in healthy donors. Both 60 Vbeta primers and 13 Jbeta primers went into the PCR. TCRdb keeps only in-frame clones here, not all; method: immunoSEQ multiplex PCR. Of approximately 120,000 clones listed, more than 80% are singletons. Sequenced sample: PBMCs. The receptors come from a woman aged 25 to 39 in good health and CMV-seropositive.

The rearrangement links TRBV7-9 to TRBJ1-2, with D perhaps TRBD1 (6 bases). Trimming shortened V by 2 bases and J by 4 bases, and 8 bases separated the two germline ends. The CDR3 is made up of 13 amino acids. The germline V gene encodes CDR1 SEHNR and CDR2 FQNEAQ (reference sequence). CDR3 DNA sequence: TGTGCCAGCAGCTTACAACAGGGCTATGGCTACACCTTC. As protein: CASSLQQGYGYTF.

This clone has only one observation. The chain couples TRBV27 to TRBJ1-1; 7 nucleotides line up with TRBD1. CDR1 is MNHEY and CDR2 is SMNVEV in the germline V gene (reference sequence). The length of the CDR3 is 15 residues. V was clipped by 7 bases and J by 1 base; unmatched bases: 9. CDR3: CASKGARGKNTEAFF. DNA of the CDR3: TGTGCCAGCAAGGGGGCACGGGGAAAGAACACTGAAGCTTTCTTT.

The CDR3 sequence is CASSITGGGGTEAFF. CDR3 DNA: TGTGCCAGTAGTATAACAGGGGGAGGAGGCACTGAAGCTTTCTTT. This chain uses TRBV19 with TRBJ1-1; 8 nucleotides agree with TRBD1. This CDR3 spans 15 amino acids. Per germline, CDR1 LNHDA and CDR2 SQIVND (reference sequence). The V segment lost 2 bases and the J segment 4 bases; nucleotides outside the gene matches: 6.

This clone was detected a few times. The chain has TRBV25-1 and TRBJ2-2; D gene ambiguous. CDR1 and CDR2 (germline): MGHDK, SYGVNS. The CDR3 is 13 amino acids. V lost 4 bases, J lost 0 bases, and 3 bases lay in between. As DNA, the CDR3 is TGTGCCAGCAGTGCTACGAACACCGGGGAGCTGTTTTTT. Residues: CASSATNTGELFF.

V and J are TRBV4-2 and TRBJ1-1, with D unclear. The CDR3 sequence is 15 residues long. Germline values: CDR1 LGHNA, CDR2 YNFKEQ. V lost 1 base and J lost 7, with 16 bases in between. CDR3 sequence reads: CASSQAHRELCEAFF. CDR3 DNA sequence: TGTGCCAGCAGCCAAGCGCATAGGGAGCTCTGTGAAGCTTTCTTT.

The table lists this clone with a count of one. V and J are TRBV7-3 and TRBJ1-1; a possible D gene is TRBD1 (6 bases). The germline gives CDR1 SGHTA, CDR2 FQGTGA. The CDR3 is 14 amino acids. V lost 0 bases and J 10 bases, leaving 15 bases between the germline ends. In DNA form, the CDR3 reads TGTGCCAGCAGCTTAACGAAGGGGGAAGGCATAGCTTTCTTT. It is translated as CASSLTKGEGIAFF.

The chain has TRBV11-2 and TRBJ2-2; 11 nucleotides match TRBD2. The germline CDR1 and CDR2 sequences are SGHAT and FQNNGV. CDR3 size: 17 residues. Trimming removed 2 bases from V and 1 base from J; junction bases left unmatched: 3. CDR3 region: CASSLWGTSGNTGELFF. CDR3 DNA: TGTGCCAGCAGCTTATGGGGGACTAGCGGGAACACCGGGGAGCTGTTTTTT.

The chain is built from TRBV11-2 and TRBJ2-7; the D gene is possibly TRBD1 (5 bases). Between the trimmed V and J ends, which lost 2 bases and 0 bases, there was a span of 11 bases. The CDR3 covers 15 residues. Germline CDR1 is SGHAT and CDR2 is FQNNGV. CDR3 sequence reads: CASSLRQFSSYEQYF. The CDR3 bases are TGTGCCAGCAGCTTAAGACAGTTCAGCTCCTACGAGCAGTACTTC.

Details on this clone: One end of the junction fails to match germline, which may point to a read error. V and J are TRBV2 and TRBJ1-6; 12 nucleotides agree with TRBD1. The germline CDR1 and CDR2 sequences are SNHLY and FYNNEI. The CDR3 has 13 amino acids. The CDR3 DNA reads TGTGCCAGCACCCCGGGGGACAGGGGGCGCCGGGGCTTT. This translates into CASTPGDRGRRGF.

J is TRBJ1-2 and V is TRBV2, with TRBD1 identical over 10 bases. J gave up 3 bases and V 9 bases, and 7 bases lay outside the gene matches. This CDR3 comprises 14 residues. Germline V gives CDR1 SNHLY, CDR2 FYNNEI. The CDR3 loop is CARDGTGVHYGYTF. The CDR3 bases are TGTGCCAGAGACGGGACAGGGGTTCACTATGGCTACACCTTC. Filled out from reference TRBV2 and TRBJ1-2, the complete variable domain reads EPEVTQTPSHQVTQMGQEVILRCVPISNHLYFYWYRQILGQKVEFLVSFYNNEISEKSEIFDDQFSVERPDGSNFTLKIRSTKLEDSAMYFCARDGTGVHYGYTFGSGTRLTVV.

The J gene is TRBJ2-3, the V gene TRBV5-4, with 9 bases matching TRBD1. Germline V gives CDR1 SGHNT, CDR2 YYREEE (reference sequence). This CDR3 has 16 residues. V shed 2 bases and J 4 bases; nucleotides not matched to a gene: 8. The CDR3: CASSFLGQGSADTQYF. CDR3 nucleotides: TGTGCCAGCAGCTTTCTCGGACAGGGGAGCGCAGATACGCAGTATTTT.

V gene TRBV30 combines with J gene TRBJ2-1; 8 positions match TRBD2. Germline trimming cut 2 bases from V and 3 bases from J; bases unmatched to any gene: 6. Looked up from germline, CDR1 is GTSNPN and CDR2 is SVGIG (reference sequence). The CDR3 covers 15 residues. The CDR3 coding sequence is TGTGCCTGGAGTAGGAGCGGGAGAGGCTACAATGAGCAGTTCTTC. Translating gives CAWSRSGRGYNEQFF.

The rearrangement uses TRBV27 and TRBJ2-6; D gene unclear. The length of the CDR3 is 15 residues. The V end was cut by 6 bases, the J end by 0 bases, with 9 bases between. Germline V CDR1 and CDR2: MNHEY, SMNVEV (reference sequence). As DNA, the CDR3 is TGTGCCAGCAGCACACTACTCTCTGGGGCCAACGTCCTGACTTTC. This gives the protein CASSTLLSGANVLTF.

V is TRBV7-9 and J is TRBJ1-1; 12 bases match TRBD1. This CDR3 comprises 18 residues. The V segment lost 2 bases and the J segment 0 bases; nucleotides outside the gene matches: 7. Germline V gene sequence: CDR1 SEHNR, CDR2 FQNEAQ (reference sequence). In DNA, the CDR3 is TGTGCCAGCAGCTTAAGTGGGGGGACAGGGGGCTTGAACACTGAAGCTTTCTTT. This sequence encodes CASSLSGGTGGLNTEAFF.

V is TRBV19 and J is TRBJ1-5; perhaps TRBD1 as D (6 bases). This CDR3 comprises 12 residues. Germline V lookup: CDR1 LNHDA, CDR2 SQIVND (reference sequence). The germline V and J ends were trimmed by 6 bases and 4 bases, with 7 bases remaining between them. CDR3 DNA sequence: TGTGCCAGTAGGAGGGGGAATCAGCCCCAGCATTTT. It yields the protein CASRRGNQPQHF.

J is TRBJ2-7 and V is TRBV5-6, with D possibly being TRBD2 (5 bases). This CDR3 has 12 amino acids. V lost 4 bases, J lost 4 bases, and 9 bases lay in between. Germline V gene lookup returns CDR1 SGHDT and CDR2 YYEEEE. The CDR3 sequence is CASSTGEYEQYF. The CDR3 nucleotides read TGTGCCAGCAGCACTGGGGAGTACGAGCAGTACTTC.

The chain recombines TRBV6-5 with TRBJ1-1; D is perhaps TRBD1 (6 bases). Between the trimmed V and J ends, which lost 4 bases and 1 base, there was a span of 13 bases. From germline, CDR1 is MNHEY and CDR2 SVGAGI. This CDR3 has 15 amino acids. The CDR3 sequence: CASSFRAGANTEAFF. As DNA, the CDR3 is TGTGCCAGCAGTTTCCGGGCAGGGGCGAACACTGAAGCTTTCTTT.